A single sample is the source of the 20 T cell receptor beta chains below, sequenced in a study of cytomegalovirus exposure and HLA in healthy donors. PCR primers comprised 60 Vbeta and 13 Jbeta primers. Method: immunoSEQ multiplex PCR; TCRdb's copy keeps in-frame clones and lacks some. The table lists 90,000 to 120,000 clones, 70% to 85% of them singletons. The sequencing sample was made of PBMCs. These receptors were obtained from a male donor in good health and CMV-seronegative.

A word on this clone: Other DNA sequences in this sample translate to the same CDR3. The genes are TRBV29-1 and TRBJ2-7; TRBD1 aligns across 7 bases. CDR1 and CDR2 from the germline V gene are SQVTM and ANQGSEA. V lost 6 bases and J lost 3; bases outside the gene matches: 5. The CDR3 is made up of 12 amino acids. The CDR3 sequence: CSVVRDSYEQYF. The CDR3 DNA sequence: TGCAGCGTCGTCCGGGACAGCTACGAGCAGTACTTC.

This CDR3 is CASSGTSRPNEQFF. CDR3 in DNA: TGTGCCAGTTCCGGGACTAGCAGACCCAATGAGCAGTTCTTC. The chain couples TRBV19 to TRBJ2-1; 9 bases fit TRBD2. Germline V gene lookup returns CDR1 LNHDA and CDR2 SQIVND (reference sequence). The CDR3 loop spans 14 amino acids. The J segment lost 6 bases and the V segment lost 8 bases, leaving 8 bases of the junction unmatched.

The genes are TRBV12-5 and TRBJ1-1; 10 positions match TRBD1. The CDR3 is 15 residues long. The V and J ends lost 1 base and 10 bases, in that order; junction bases with no gene match: 9. Germline V gene sequence: CDR1 LGHNT, CDR2 FRNRAP. Here the CDR3 DNA reads TGTGCTAGTGGTTTGGGACAGGGGGCTCAGCGTGGAGCTTTCTTT. It translates to CASGLGQGAQRGAFF.

The rearrangement links TRBV6-6 to TRBJ1-4; D might be TRBD1 (5 bases). Looked up from germline, CDR1 is MNHNY and CDR2 is SVGAGI (reference sequence). Trimming shortened V by 6 bases and J by 7 bases, and 15 bases separated the two germline ends. CDR3 length: 14 amino acids. The CDR3 bases are TGTGCCAGCAGCCCCTTACTTAGGGGTGAAAAACTGTTTTTT. It specifies CASSPLLRGEKLFF.

This clone was seen only a few times. The J gene is TRBJ1-2, the V gene TRBV5-4, with D possibly matching TRBD1 (5 bases). V was clipped by 0 bases and J by 4 bases, with 13 bases between them. This CDR3 spans 15 amino acids. Per germline, CDR1 SGHNT and CDR2 YYREEE (reference sequence). The CDR3 DNA reads as TGTGCCAGCAGCTTGGATCAGGGAGGTTCCTATGGCTACACCTTC. This gives the protein CASSLDQGGSYGYTF.

V gene TRBV6-1 combines with J gene TRBJ1-4; 9 bases map to TRBD1. After removal of 4 bases from V and 5 bases from J, the junction contained 11 bases not matched to a gene. The CDR3 spans 17 residues. Germline V gene lookup returns CDR1 MNHNS and CDR2 SASEGT. CDR3: CASSARTGAVGNEKLFF. The CDR3 nucleotides read TGTGCCAGCAGTGCCCGGACAGGGGCTGTGGGAAATGAAAAACTGTTTTTT.

V and J are TRBV10-1 and TRBJ2-7, with 7 bases that match TRBD2. The CDR3 contains 15 residues. The ends lost 0 bases at V and 2 bases at J; junction bases unmatched: 4. The germline CDR1 and CDR2 sequences are WNHNN and SYGVQD (reference sequence). DNA for the CDR3: TGCGCCAGCAGTGAGTCGGCGGCGGGGGCCTACGAGCAGTACTTC. This translates into CASSESAAGAYEQYF.

V gene TRBV27 combines with J gene TRBJ2-1; 10 bases map to TRBD1. CDR3 length equals 13 residues. Germline values: CDR1 MNHEY, CDR2 SMNVEV (reference sequence). With V trimmed by 3 bases and J by 9 bases, 2 bases remained unmatched. The CDR3: CASSLGQGIEQFF. Here the CDR3 DNA reads TGTGCCAGCAGTTTGGGACAGGGGATTGAGCAGTTCTTC.

V usage is TRBV6-1 and J usage is TRBJ2-3; no firm D call. CDR3 size: 15 residues. Germline V gives CDR1 MNHNS, CDR2 SASEGT. Trimming stripped 3 bases from V and 5 bases from J, with 15 bases between. As DNA, the CDR3 is TGTGCCAGCAGTGACTACCCTCTAGAAGGAGATACGCAGTATTTT. This sequence encodes CASSDYPLEGDTQYF.

J is TRBJ1-1 and V is TRBV29-1, with a tentative D call TRBD1 (5 bases). The CDR3 extends over 11 amino acids. CDR1 is SQVTM and CDR2 is ANQGSEA in the germline V gene. V lost 3 bases and J 11 bases, leaving 13 bases between the germline ends. This chain's CDR3 is CSVDLRKGAFF. The CDR3 region has the DNA TGCAGCGTTGACCTAAGGAAGGGGGCTTTCTTT.

The chain joins TRBV4-2 to TRBJ2-1, with 13 positions matching TRBD2. V shed 6 bases, J shed 6 bases, and the junction held 5 bases outside the gene matches. Germline loops: CDR1 LGHNA, CDR2 YNFKEQ. The CDR3 totals 15 residues. This chain's CDR3 is CASSRTSGSPNEQFF. The CDR3 DNA follows: TGTGCCAGCAGTCGGACTAGCGGGAGCCCCAATGAGCAGTTCTTC.

V gene TRBV10-1 combines with J gene TRBJ2-1; 11 nucleotides align to TRBD2. Germline CDR1 WNHNN, CDR2 SYGVQD (reference sequence). CDR3 length equals 18 residues. V shed 0 bases, J shed 0 bases, and the junction held 4 bases outside the gene matches. The CDR3 here is CASSESYSGRASYNEQFF. CDR3 bases: TGCGCCAGCAGTGAGTCCTATAGCGGGAGGGCCTCCTACAATGAGCAGTTCTTC.

The count of this clone is one. CDR3 sequence reads: CASSYAPRGSYEQYF. Here the CDR3 DNA reads TGTGCCAGCAGTTACGCCCCCAGGGGGAGCTACGAGCAGTACTTC. The gene calls are TRBV6-5 and TRBJ2-5; 7 bases are a match to TRBD1. The last part of the DNA fits TRBJ2-7 better; the J call may be wrong. The CDR3 extends over 15 amino acids. The V gene's germline CDR1 is MNHEY and CDR2 SVGAGI.

This clone came up a few times. For the CDR3, the DNA is TGTGCCTGGAGTGTAATGGGACTAGCGGGAGGACGTAACACCGGGGAGCTGTTTTTT. Its translation: CAWSVMGLAGGRNTGELFF. The genes are TRBV30 and TRBJ2-2; 15 bases match TRBD2. The V and J ends lost 0 bases and 2 bases, in that order; junction bases with no gene match: 7. The germline V gene encodes CDR1 GTSNPN and CDR2 SVGIG (reference sequence). The CDR3 extends over 19 amino acids.

This clone was detected only once. This chain connects TRBV9 to TRBJ2-3, with D possibly matching TRBD2 (5 bases). Deletions cut 3 bases from V and 6 bases from J, with 14 bases between. Per germline, CDR1 SGDLS and CDR2 YYNGEE. This CDR3 comprises 14 residues. CDR3 DNA: TGTGCCAGCAGCGACACCGGACTTCGGGATACGCAGTATTTT. It yields the protein CASSDTGLRDTQYF.

This chain uses TRBV6-5 with TRBJ1-6; 8 bases match TRBD1. Germline V gene lookup returns CDR1 MNHEY and CDR2 SVGAGI. The ends lost 6 bases at V and 9 bases at J; junction bases unmatched: 7. This CDR3 is 14 amino acids long. The CDR3 region is CASRRDDRGSPLHF. DNA of the CDR3: TGTGCCAGCAGACGGGATGACAGGGGTTCACCCCTCCACTTT.

Here the CDR3 DNA reads TGTGCCAGCAGCGCCGCATTTCGAGACTTCGGCGCTGAAGCTTTCTTT. Translated, it gives CASSAAFRDFGAEAFF. V usage is TRBV9 and J usage is TRBJ1-1; D unclear. Between the trimmed V and J ends, which lost 3 bases and 6 bases, there was a span of 21 bases. Germline CDR1 SGDLS, CDR2 YYNGEE. CDR3 length: 16 residues.

This clone was seen a handful of times. V gene TRBV14 combines with J gene TRBJ1-4; D gene ambiguous. Trimming removed 0 bases at V and 10 bases at J, with 15 bases between. Per germline, CDR1 SGHDN and CDR2 FVKESK. CDR3 length: 15 residues. In nucleotides, the CDR3 is TGTGCCAGCAGCCAAGAGCCACTACGCGAGGGAAAACTGTTTTTT. Encoded protein: CASSQEPLREGKLFF.

J is TRBJ2-5 and V is TRBV5-1; TRBD1 might be the D (5 bases). Germline values: CDR1 SGHRS, CDR2 YFSETQ. The CDR3 is 14 residues long. Trimming pared 4 bases from V and 1 base from J, leaving 11 bases between. DNA of the CDR3: TGCGCCAGCAGCCAGACAGAGACCCAAGAGACCCAGTACTTC. Its translation is CASSQTETQETQYF.

The sample holds a few counts of this clone. This rearrangement joins TRBV5-5 to TRBJ2-1; D might be TRBD1 (5 bases). From germline, CDR1 is SGHKS and CDR2 YYEKEE (reference sequence). The CDR3 contains 15 residues. V was cut by 1 base and J by 7 bases, with 15 bases left in between. CDR3 sequence reads: CASSLTAIQGNEQFF. The CDR3 DNA reads TGTGCCAGCAGCTTGACCGCTATTCAGGGTAATGAGCAGTTCTTC.